This TCR beta chain came from a study of beta chain features in type 1 diabetes. CDR1 LGHNA and CDR2 YNFKEQ come from the germline V gene. The CDR3 has 14 amino acids. With 6 bases clipped from V and 6 bases from J, the junction kept 8 bases outside the gene matches. Every bit of the isolated RNA underwent reverse transcription, so sequencing read expressed TCRB transcripts. Data came from immunoSEQ multiplex PCR; TCRdb stores just in-frame clones and leaves some out. In the table there are some 150,000 clones, 6.9% of which are singletons. The genes are TRBV4-2 and TRBJ2-4, with 7 nucleotides matching TRBD1. Sequenced material: central memory CD4+ T cells from blood. The clonotype was recovered from a young woman in good health. This chain's CDR3 is CASRPGQDANIQYF. As DNA, the CDR3 is TGTGCCAGCAGGCCCGGACAGGACGCAAACATTCAGTACTTC.